A selection of T cell receptor beta chains follows, all from one sample in a study of T cell responses to AZD1222 COVID-19 vaccine. Using immunoSEQ multiplex PCR, the repertoire was profiled, and TCRdb retains in-frame clones only, with some absent. This table holds under 150,000 clones, roughly 91% found once. This material consisted of peripheral blood, taken on day 0 of AZD1222 vaccination. Every receptor here comes from an adult in good health. Each CDR3 is given with its conserved first and last residue. The order of the fields is clone size, V gene, D gene, J gene, CDR3 protein, CDR3 DNA. The D gene is left open where the match is weak. Clone size, where shown, is once, few, many, or a class for clones that have expanded.

abundance: NA; v_gene: TRBV2; d_gene: NA; j_gene: TRBJ2-7; CDR3aa: CASSYGTGYEQYF; CDR3nt: TGTGCCAGCTCTTACGGGACGGGGTACGAGCAGTACTTC
abundance: NA; v_gene: TRBV4-1; d_gene: NA; j_gene: TRBJ1-2; CDR3aa: CASSHRRLRTRTIGGYTF; CDR3nt: TGCGCCAGCAGCCATAGACGCTTAAGGACACGCACGATTGGGGGCTACACCTTC
abundance: NA; v_gene: TRBV6-5; d_gene: NA; j_gene: TRBJ1-4; CDR3aa: CASSTGGDYEKLFF; CDR3nt: TGTGCCAGCAGTACGGGAGGAGATTACGAAAAACTGTTTTTT
abundance: NA; v_gene: TRBV18; d_gene: TRBD2; j_gene: TRBJ2-1; CDR3aa: CASSPRIAGSNEQFF; CDR3nt: TGTGCCAGCTCACCCCGGATAGCGGGAAGTAATGAGCAGTTCTTC
abundance: NA; v_gene: TRBV30; d_gene: TRBD1; j_gene: TRBJ2-7; CDR3aa: CAYRDRGHYEQYF; CDR3nt: TGTGCCTACCGGGACAGGGGGCATTACGAGCAGTACTTC
abundance: NA; v_gene: TRBV5-3; d_gene: TRBD2; j_gene: TRBJ2-3; CDR3aa: CARGTSVLSTDTQYF; CDR3nt: TGTGCCAGAGGTACTAGCGTACTAAGCACAGATACGCAGTATTTT
abundance: NA; v_gene: TRBV4-3; d_gene: NA; j_gene: TRBJ1-3; CDR3aa: CASSQDRGGAGAGNTIYF; CDR3nt: TGCGCCAGCAGCCAAGATCGAGGAGGGGCCGGGGCTGGAAACACCATATATTTT
abundance: once; v_gene: TRBV29-1; d_gene: TRBD1; j_gene: TRBJ1-2; CDR3aa: CSVGDRDYGYTF; CDR3nt: TGCAGCGTCGGGGACAGGGACTATGGCTACACCTTC
abundance: NA; v_gene: TRBV27; d_gene: TRBD2; j_gene: TRBJ2-7; CDR3aa: CASSLTSGRPYF; CDR3nt: TGTGCCAGCAGTTTAACTAGCGGGAGACCGTACTTC
abundance: NA; v_gene: TRBV7-9; d_gene: TRBD1; j_gene: TRBJ2-2; CDR3aa: CASSRLGTGYTGELFF; CDR3nt: TGTGCCAGCAGCCGTTTAGGGACAGGGTACACCGGGGAGCTGTTTTTT
abundance: NA; v_gene: TRBV4-3; d_gene: NA; j_gene: TRBJ2-1; CDR3aa: CASSQVRFDNEQFF; CDR3nt: TGCGCCAGCAGCCAAGTGAGATTTGACAATGAGCAGTTCTTC
abundance: NA; v_gene: TRBV7-2; d_gene: TRBD2; j_gene: TRBJ2-7; CDR3aa: CASSLVSGNNIRSQYF; CDR3nt: TGTGCCAGCAGCTTAGTGAGCGGGAATAACATTAGGTCGCAGTACTTC
abundance: NA; v_gene: TRBV28; d_gene: TRBD1; j_gene: TRBJ2-1; CDR3aa: CASSLLGDRATLDNEQFF; CDR3nt: TGTGCCAGCAGTTTATTAGGGGACAGGGCTACACTTGACAATGAGCAGTTCTTC
abundance: NA; v_gene: TRBV19; d_gene: NA; j_gene: TRBJ1-3; CDR3aa: CASSNLGGNSGNTIYF; CDR3nt: TGTGCCAGTAGTAACTTGGGGGGAAACTCTGGAAACACCATATATTTT
abundance: NA; v_gene: TRBV28; d_gene: NA; j_gene: TRBJ2-7; CDR3aa: CASSLTLPKGEQYF; CDR3nt: TGTGCCAGCAGTTTAACCCTCCCTAAGGGTGAGCAGTACTTC
abundance: NA; v_gene: TRBV21-1; d_gene: NA; j_gene: TRBJ2-3; CDR3aa: CASSKKGRGTSGTPLTDTQYF; CDR3nt: TGTGCCAGCAGCAAAAAGGGGAGGGGGACTAGCGGTACTCCCCTCACAGATACGCAGTATTTT
abundance: once; v_gene: TRBV6-5; d_gene: NA; j_gene: TRBJ2-7; CDR3aa: CASSYYPLTEQYF; CDR3nt: TGTGCCAGCAGTTACTACCCGCTCACCGAGCAGTACTTC
abundance: NA; v_gene: TRBV25-1; d_gene: NA; j_gene: TRBJ1-2; CDR3aa: CASSEMTDYGYTF; CDR3nt: TGTGCCAGCAGTGAGATGACAGACTATGGCTACACCTTC
abundance: NA; v_gene: TRBV12-3/TRBV12-4; d_gene: NA; j_gene: TRBJ2-3; CDR3aa: CASSPGHTDTQYF; CDR3nt: TGTGCCAGCAGCCCGGGGCACACAGATACGCAGTATTTT
abundance: NA; v_gene: TRBV6-1; d_gene: TRBD1; j_gene: TRBJ1-5; CDR3aa: CASRESVDRAGGNQPQHF; CDR3nt: TGTGCCAGCAGGGAATCGGTGGACAGGGCAGGGGGTAATCAGCCCCAGCATTTT
abundance: NA; v_gene: TRBV7-8; d_gene: NA; j_gene: TRBJ1-1; CDR3aa: CASSPLDRPNTEAFF; CDR3nt: TGTGCCAGCAGCCCGTTGGACAGACCAAACACTGAAGCTTTCTTT
abundance: NA; v_gene: TRBV14; d_gene: NA; j_gene: TRBJ1-1; CDR3aa: CASSQGVRNTEAFF; CDR3nt: TGTGCCAGCAGCCAGGGGGTGAGGAACACTGAAGCTTTCTTT
abundance: once; v_gene: TRBV4-3; d_gene: NA; j_gene: TRBJ1-2; CDR3aa: CASSQERRKLTF; CDR3nt: TGCGCCAGCAGCCAAGAAAGGAGGAAGCTCACCTTC
abundance: NA; v_gene: TRBV19; d_gene: NA; j_gene: TRBJ2-7; CDR3aa: CASVNDRSYEQYF; CDR3nt: TGTGCCAGTGTTAACGACAGGTCCTACGAGCAGTACTTC
abundance: NA; v_gene: TRBV3-1/TRBV3-2; d_gene: TRBD1; j_gene: TRBJ1-1; CDR3aa: CASSQPPGGPEAFF; CDR3nt: TGTGCCAGCAGCCAACCTCCAGGGGGCCCTGAAGCTTTCTTT
abundance: NA; v_gene: TRBV4-2; d_gene: NA; j_gene: TRBJ1-1; CDR3aa: CASSQDPTEAFF; CDR3nt: TGTGCCAGCAGCCAAGATCCGACTGAAGCTTTCTTT
abundance: NA; v_gene: TRBV6-2/TRBV6-3; d_gene: NA; j_gene: TRBJ1-5; CDR3aa: CASSYDSLNQPQHF; CDR3nt: TGTGCCAGCAGTTACGACAGTTTAAATCAGCCCCAGCATTTT
abundance: NA; v_gene: TRBV28; d_gene: TRBD1; j_gene: TRBJ1-4; CDR3aa: CASSSGQENFEKLFF; CDR3nt: TGTGCCAGCAGTTCCGGACAGGAGAATTTTGAAAAACTGTTTTTT
abundance: NA; v_gene: TRBV5-1; d_gene: NA; j_gene: TRBJ1-5; CDR3aa: CASSLVGDQPQHF; CDR3nt: TGCGCCAGCAGCTTGGTTGGGGATCAGCCCCAGCATTTT
abundance: NA; v_gene: TRBV7-9; d_gene: TRBD2; j_gene: TRBJ2-7; CDR3aa: CASSSGGWNEQYF; CDR3nt: TGTGCCAGCTCCAGCGGGGGCTGGAACGAGCAGTACTTC
abundance: NA; v_gene: TRBV3-1/TRBV3-2; d_gene: NA; j_gene: TRBJ1-2; CDR3aa: CASSQDLRDGYTF; CDR3nt: TGTGCCAGCAGCCAAGATTTGAGGGACGGCTACACCTTC
abundance: NA; v_gene: TRBV27; d_gene: TRBD2; j_gene: TRBJ2-4; CDR3aa: CASSPKTGTSRGNIQYF; CDR3nt: TGTGCCAGCAGTCCGAAGACCGGGACTAGCAGGGGAAACATTCAGTACTTC
abundance: NA; v_gene: TRBV28; d_gene: NA; j_gene: TRBJ2-3; CDR3aa: CASSSGGTDTQYF; CDR3nt: TGTGCCAGCAGTTCAGGTGGCACAGATACGCAGTATTTT
abundance: NA; v_gene: TRBV3-1/TRBV3-2; d_gene: NA; j_gene: TRBJ2-7; CDR3aa: CASSQPDGLPSYEQYF; CDR3nt: TGTGCCAGCAGCCAACCAGACGGACTCCCATCCTACGAGCAGTACTTC
abundance: NA; v_gene: TRBV5-1; d_gene: TRBD2; j_gene: TRBJ2-1; CDR3aa: CASSLAVGGGPDEQFF; CDR3nt: TGCGCCAGCAGCTTGGCCGTCGGGGGAGGGCCCGATGAGCAGTTCTTC
abundance: NA; v_gene: TRBV11-2; d_gene: NA; j_gene: TRBJ1-1; CDR3aa: CASSLVPEAFF; CDR3nt: TGTGCCAGCAGCTTAGTCCCAGAAGCTTTCTTT
abundance: NA; v_gene: TRBV7-9; d_gene: TRBD2; j_gene: TRBJ2-7; CDR3aa: CASMGGEQYF; CDR3nt: TGTGCCAGCATGGGAGGGGAGCAGTACTTC
abundance: few; v_gene: TRBV5-1; d_gene: NA; j_gene: TRBJ1-5; CDR3aa: CASSPLQVSVDQPQHF; CDR3nt: TGCGCCAGCAGCCCACTACAGGTCTCTGTGGATCAGCCCCAGCATTTT
abundance: NA; v_gene: TRBV29-1; d_gene: NA; j_gene: TRBJ1-2; CDR3aa: CSAGGVDGYTF; CDR3nt: TGCAGCGCCGGGGGAGTAGACGGCTACACCTTC
abundance: NA; v_gene: TRBV4-3; d_gene: TRBD1; j_gene: TRBJ1-2; CDR3aa: CASSTRDRGRTPNGYTF; CDR3nt: TGCGCCAGCAGCACTCGGGACAGGGGGCGGACGCCGAACGGCTACACCTTC
abundance: NA; v_gene: TRBV11-2; d_gene: NA; j_gene: TRBJ1-1; CDR3aa: CASSLRGNTEAFF; CDR3nt: TGTGCCAGCAGTCTCCGGGGGAACACTGAAGCTTTCTTT
abundance: NA; v_gene: TRBV4-1; d_gene: TRBD1; j_gene: TRBJ2-3; CDR3aa: CASEGQGWADTQYF; CDR3nt: TGCGCCAGCGAGGGACAGGGGTGGGCAGATACGCAGTATTTT
abundance: once; v_gene: TRBV27; d_gene: NA; j_gene: TRBJ1-4; CDR3aa: CASSRGRGVVGEKLFF; CDR3nt: TGTGCCAGCAGTCGCGGTAGGGGAGTGGTCGGGGAAAAACTGTTTTTT
abundance: NA; v_gene: TRBV5-8; d_gene: TRBD2; j_gene: TRBJ2-7; CDR3aa: CASSPGLAENYEQYF; CDR3nt: TGTGCCAGCAGCCCGGGACTAGCGGAGAACTACGAGCAGTACTTC
abundance: NA; v_gene: TRBV7-2; d_gene: NA; j_gene: TRBJ2-1; CDR3aa: CASSLVPTGTYNEQFF; CDR3nt: TGTGCCAGCAGCTTAGTGCCGACAGGCACCTACAATGAGCAGTTCTTC
abundance: NA; v_gene: TRBV7-7; d_gene: NA; j_gene: TRBJ2-6; CDR3aa: CASSLDNSGANVLTF; CDR3nt: TGTGCCAGCAGCTTGGACAACTCTGGGGCCAACGTCCTGACTTTC
abundance: NA; v_gene: TRBV5-1; d_gene: NA; j_gene: TRBJ1-1; CDR3aa: CASSRQAVMNTEAFF; CDR3nt: TGCGCCAGCAGCCGACAGGCGGTCATGAACACTGAAGCTTTCTTT
abundance: NA; v_gene: TRBV10-3; d_gene: TRBD1; j_gene: TRBJ2-7; CDR3aa: CAISDAGTGIYEQYF; CDR3nt: TGTGCCATCAGTGATGCCGGGACAGGGATCTACGAGCAGTACTTC
abundance: NA; v_gene: TRBV7-9; d_gene: TRBD1; j_gene: TRBJ2-4; CDR3aa: CASSDRGPEIQYF; CDR3nt: TGTGCCAGCAGCGACAGGGGGCCCGAGATTCAGTACTTC
abundance: NA; v_gene: TRBV21-1; d_gene: NA; j_gene: TRBJ1-2; CDR3aa: CARTGSGGF; CDR3nt: TGTGCCAGGACAGGGTCTGGTGGCTTC
abundance: NA; v_gene: TRBV12-3/TRBV12-4; d_gene: TRBD1; j_gene: TRBJ1-2; CDR3aa: CASSPQGWDGYTF; CDR3nt: TGTGCCAGCAGTCCACAGGGGTGGGATGGCTACACCTTC
abundance: NA; v_gene: TRBV27; d_gene: TRBD1; j_gene: TRBJ2-1; CDR3aa: CASSPWTGVGRQPLYNEQFF; CDR3nt: TGTGCCAGCAGTCCGTGGACAGGGGTTGGTCGGCAGCCCCTCTACAATGAGCAGTTCTTC
abundance: NA; v_gene: TRBV19; d_gene: NA; j_gene: TRBJ2-5; CDR3aa: CASSRSSYQETQYF; CDR3nt: TGTGCCAGTAGTAGGTCCTCTTACCAAGAGACCCAGTACTTC
abundance: NA; v_gene: TRBV5-1; d_gene: NA; j_gene: TRBJ1-2; CDR3aa: CASSLTDMNYGYTF; CDR3nt: TGCGCCAGCAGCTTGACGGACATGAACTATGGCTACACCTTC